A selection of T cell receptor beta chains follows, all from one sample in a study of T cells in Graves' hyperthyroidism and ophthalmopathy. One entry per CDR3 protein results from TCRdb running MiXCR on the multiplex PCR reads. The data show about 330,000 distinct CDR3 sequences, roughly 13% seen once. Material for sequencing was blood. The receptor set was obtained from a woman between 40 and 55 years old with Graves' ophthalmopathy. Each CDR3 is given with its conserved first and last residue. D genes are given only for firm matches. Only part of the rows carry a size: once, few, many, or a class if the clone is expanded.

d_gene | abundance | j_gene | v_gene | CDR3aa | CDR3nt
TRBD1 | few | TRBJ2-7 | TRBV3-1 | CASSRTTGGISYEQYF | TGTGCCAGCAGCCGAACGACAGGGGGGATCTCCTACGAGCAGTACTTC
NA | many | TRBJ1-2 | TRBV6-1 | CASRDTDWFYGYTF | TGTGCCAGCAGGGATACGGACTGGTTCTATGGCTACACCTTC
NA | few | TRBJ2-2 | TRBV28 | CASSLLAAAVTGELFF | TGTGCCAGCAGTCTGCTGGCAGCCGCCGTCACCGGGGAGCTGTTTTTT
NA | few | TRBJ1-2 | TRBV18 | CATTGNYGYTF | TGTGCCACTACAGGGAACTATGGCTACACCTTC
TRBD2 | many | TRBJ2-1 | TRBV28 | CASSIAGSSYNEQFF | TGTGCCAGCAGTATAGCGGGTAGCTCCTACAATGAGCAGTTCTTC
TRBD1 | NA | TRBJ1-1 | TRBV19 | CASSIKLTGRTEAFF | TGTGCCAGTAGTATAAAATTGACAGGGAGGACTGAAGCTTTCTTT
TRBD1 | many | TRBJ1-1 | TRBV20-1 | CSARPLGDRSNTEAFF | TGCAGTGCAAGGCCCTTGGGGGACAGGTCGAACACTGAAGCTTTCTTT
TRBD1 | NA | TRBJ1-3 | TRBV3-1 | CASSQPTGVGNTIYF | TGTGCCAGCAGCCAACCAACAGGGGTTGGAAACACCATATATTTT
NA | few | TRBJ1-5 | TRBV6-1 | CATTRAGVNQPQHF | TGTGCCACCACTCGGGCAGGGGTCAATCAGCCCCAGCATTTT
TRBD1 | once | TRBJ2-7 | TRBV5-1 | CASSFWTGPGNEQYF | TGCGCCAGCAGCTTTTGGACAGGGCCAGGGAACGAGCAGTACTTC
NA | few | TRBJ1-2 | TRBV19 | CASSIVGHGLFYGYTF | TGTGCCAGTAGTATAGTAGGACACGGGCTCTTCTATGGCTACACCTTC
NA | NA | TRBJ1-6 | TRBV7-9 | CASSPPGRGMESPLHF | TGTGCCAGCAGCCCACCGGGACGGGGCATGGAGTCACCCCTCCACTTT
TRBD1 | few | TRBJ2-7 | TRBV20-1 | CSARPTGNEQYF | TGCAGTGCTAGACCGACAGGGAACGAGCAGTACTTC
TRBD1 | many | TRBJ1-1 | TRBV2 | CASSELDRQSTEAFF | TGTGCCAGCAGTGAGCTGGACAGGCAGAGCACTGAAGCTTTCTTT
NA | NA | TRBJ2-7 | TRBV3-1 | CASSQDNRRTYEQYF | TGTGCCAGCAGCCAAGATAACAGGCGAACCTACGAGCAGTACTTC
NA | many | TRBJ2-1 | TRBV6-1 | CASSISRIPSYNEQFF | TGTGCCAGCAGCATTAGCCGCATCCCCTCCTACAATGAGCAGTTCTTC
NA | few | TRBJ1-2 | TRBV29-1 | CSVDLQSGSYGYTF | TGCAGCGTTGACCTACAATCGGGGTCCTATGGCTACACCTTC
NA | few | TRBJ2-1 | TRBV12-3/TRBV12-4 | CASSLETPQFF | TGTGCCAGCAGTTTGGAGACTCCGCAGTTCTTC
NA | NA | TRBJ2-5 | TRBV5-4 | CASSYAGPAGETQYF | TGTGCCAGCAGCTACGCTGGCCCCGCCGGGGAGACCCAGTACTTC
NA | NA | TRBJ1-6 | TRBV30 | CAWSLQESSPLHF | TGTGCCTGGAGTCTACAGGAAAGTTCACCCCTCCACTTT
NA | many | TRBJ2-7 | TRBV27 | CASSLSPQGRSAYEQYF | TGTGCCAGCAGTCTCTCGCCCCAGGGAAGATCGGCCTACGAGCAGTACTTC
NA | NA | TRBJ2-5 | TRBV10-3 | CAISVPGSETQYF | TGTGCCATCAGTGTACCGGGGTCAGAGACCCAGTACTTC
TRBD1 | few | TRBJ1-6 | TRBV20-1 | CSAGQGNSPLHF | TGCAGTGCTGGACAGGGGAATTCACCCCTCCACTTT
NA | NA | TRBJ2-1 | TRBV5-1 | CAGSLLGGASYNEQFF | TGCGCCGGCAGCTTGTTGGGGGGGGCCTCCTACAATGAGCAGTTCTTC
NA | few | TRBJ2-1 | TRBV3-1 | CASSQAGTSQNEQFF | TGTGCCAGCAGCCAAGCTGGGACCTCGCAGAATGAGCAGTTCTTC
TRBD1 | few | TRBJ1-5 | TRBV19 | CASAPGQASNQPQHF | TGTGCCAGTGCACCGGGACAGGCTTCTAATCAGCCCCAGCATTTT
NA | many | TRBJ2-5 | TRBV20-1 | CSARVRSRAQETQYF | TGCAGTGCTAGAGTGAGATCCAGGGCCCAAGAGACCCAGTACTTC
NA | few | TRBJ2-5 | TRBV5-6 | CASSDAERGTQYF | TGTGCCAGCAGCGACGCAGAGAGAGGGACCCAGTACTTC
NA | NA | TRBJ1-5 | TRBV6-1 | CASRVREYSNQPQHF | TGTGCCAGCAGAGTGAGGGAGTATAGCAATCAGCCCCAGCATTTT
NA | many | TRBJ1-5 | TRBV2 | CASSANQPQHF | TGTGCCAGCAGTGCAAATCAGCCCCAGCATTTT
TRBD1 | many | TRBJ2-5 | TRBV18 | CASSTDRDETQYF | TGTGCCAGCTCAACGGACAGGGACGAGACCCAGTACTTC
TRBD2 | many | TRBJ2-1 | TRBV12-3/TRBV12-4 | CASSPGQVASGRLDEQFF | TGTGCCAGCAGCCCAGGACAGGTGGCTAGCGGGAGGTTGGATGAGCAGTTCTTC
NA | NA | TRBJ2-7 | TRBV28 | CASSPKLEAYEQYF | TGTGCCAGCAGTCCAAAATTGGAGGCCTACGAGCAGTACTTC
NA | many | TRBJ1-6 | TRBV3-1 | CASSQSGERSPLHF | TGTGCCAGCAGCCAATCAGGGGAGAGATCACCCCTCCACTTT
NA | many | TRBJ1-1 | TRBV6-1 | CASSKLRDILTEAFF | TGTGCCAGCAGCAAGCTCCGGGACATTCTCACTGAAGCTTTCTTT
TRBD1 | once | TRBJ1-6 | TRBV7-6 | CASSLQGAQNSPPHF | TGTGCCAGCAGCTTACAGGGGGCCCAGAATTCACCCCCCCACTTT
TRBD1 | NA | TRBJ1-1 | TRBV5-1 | CASSSGQGVREAFF | TGCGCCAGCAGCTCCGGACAGGGGGTAAGGGAAGCTTTCTTT
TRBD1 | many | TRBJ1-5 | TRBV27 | CASSYGGTGQPQHF | TGTGCCAGCAGTTATGGGGGGACAGGTCAGCCCCAGCATTTT
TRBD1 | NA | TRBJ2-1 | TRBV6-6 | CASSYQGAHSEQFF | TGTGCCAGCAGTTACCAGGGGGCGCATAGTGAGCAGTTCTTC
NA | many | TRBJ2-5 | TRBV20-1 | CSARENWQETQYF | TGCAGTGCTAGAGAGAACTGGCAAGAGACCCAGTACTTC
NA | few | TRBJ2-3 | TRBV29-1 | CSVGKTDTQYF | TGCAGCGTTGGGAAGACAGATACGCAGTATTTT
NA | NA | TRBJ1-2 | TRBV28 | CASSHVAEGYTF | TGTGCCAGCAGCCACGTGGCCGAAGGCTACACCTTC
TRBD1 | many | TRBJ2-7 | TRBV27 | CASSLTRGLPPEQYF | TGTGCCAGCAGTTTAACCAGGGGGCTCCCCCCCGAGCAGTACTTC
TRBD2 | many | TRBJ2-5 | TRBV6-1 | CASSPSASGGPGETQYF | TGTGCCAGCAGTCCTTCCGCGAGCGGGGGACCGGGTGAGACCCAGTACTTC
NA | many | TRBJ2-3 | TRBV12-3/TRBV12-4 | CASSLSRASVRDTQYF | TGTGCCAGCAGTTTATCAAGGGCTAGCGTTAGAGATACGCAGTATTTT
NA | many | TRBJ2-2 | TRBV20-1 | CSAMDSGVTGELFF | TGCAGTGCTATGGATTCGGGAGTCACCGGGGAGCTGTTTTTT
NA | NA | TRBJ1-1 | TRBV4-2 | CASSPLAGRRTEAFF | TGTGCCAGCAGCCCCCTCGCGGGGAGGAGAACTGAAGCTTTCTTT
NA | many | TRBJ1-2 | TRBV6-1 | CASTAQTGLGYTF | TGTGCCAGCACCGCCCAGACAGGTTTAGGCTACACCTTC
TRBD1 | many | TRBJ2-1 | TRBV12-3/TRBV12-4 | CASSSEDRGQRFF | TGTGCCAGCAGCTCCGAGGACAGGGGTCAAAGGTTCTTC
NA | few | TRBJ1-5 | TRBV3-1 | CASSHGRGQPQHF | TGTGCCAGCAGCCATGGCAGGGGCCAGCCCCAGCATTTT